These 32 T cell receptor beta chains were all obtained from the same sample, sequenced in a study of CD8+ T cells in alopecia areata. Treatment in this sample: oral pan-JAK inhibitor, 5-10 mg twice daily. Following RNA extraction, reverse transcription yielded cDNA that acted as the sequencing template. Generated by immunoSEQ multiplex PCR, the TCRdb table keeps only in-frame clones and is missing some. Of some 150,000 clones in the sample, more than 85% were seen once. Sample: CD8+ T cells sorted from blood, taken at week 4, from a patient treated with tofacitinib. The receptor set was obtained from a human donor with alopecia areata.

Only one count was recorded for this clone. This chain joins TRBV30 and TRBJ1-5; possible D gene TRBD1, 6 bases. Germline V gene sequence: CDR1 GTSNPN, CDR2 SVGIG (reference sequence). The V gene lost 3 bases and the J gene lost 7 bases, with 16 bases spanning the gap. The CDR3 length is 14 residues. CDR3 sequence: CAWRGGGDGQPQHF. In nucleotides, the CDR3 is TGTGCCTGGAGGGGAGGGGGAGATGGGCAGCCCCAGCATTTT.

The chain uses TRBV10-3 and TRBJ2-1; no firm D call. The V gene's germline CDR1 is ENHRY and CDR2 SYGVKD. The CDR3 is 12 amino acids. V was pared by 0 bases and J by 8 bases, with 5 bases between. The CDR3 protein is CAISESMDEQFF. The CDR3 coding sequence is TGTGCCATCAGTGAGTCGATGGATGAGCAGTTCTTC.

The chain combines TRBV30 with TRBJ2-7; possible D gene TRBD1, 6 bases. V lost 4 bases to trimming and J lost 1 base, with 14 bases between them. Looked up from germline, CDR1 is GTSNPN and CDR2 is SVGIG (reference sequence). The CDR3 is made up of 14 amino acids. The CDR3 protein is CAWTQQGLSYEQYF. In nucleotides, the CDR3 is TGTGCCTGGACCCAACAGGGCCTATCCTACGAGCAGTACTTC.

The V gene is TRBV11-1, the J gene TRBJ2-5; 8 bases line up with TRBD2. The CDR3 runs to 16 residues. Trimming removed 5 bases from V and 1 base from J; junction bases left unmatched: 9. CDR1 and CDR2 (germline): SGHAT, FQDESV (reference sequence). In DNA, the CDR3 is TGTGCCAGCAGCCTCGACCTTACTAGCGGCCAAGAGACCCAGTACTTC. It translates to CASSLDLTSGQETQYF.

The chain is built from TRBV11-2 and TRBJ2-4; D uncertain. The germline gives CDR1 SGHAT, CDR2 FQNNGV. The V end was cut by 3 bases, the J end by 2 bases, with 8 bases between. The CDR3 covers 14 residues. CDR3 loop: CASSFPKSKNIQYF. CDR3 coding DNA: TGTGCCAGCAGCTTCCCAAAGTCCAAAAACATTCAGTACTTC.

The chain carries TRBV5-4 and TRBJ1-6, with a weak D call TRBD1 (5 bases). This CDR3 spans 13 amino acids. Trimming took off 3 bases at V and 10 bases at J, with 11 bases between the two ends. The germline V gene encodes CDR1 SGHNT and CDR2 YYREEE (reference sequence). The CDR3 nucleotides read TGTGCCAGCAGCTGGGGCAGGGAATCACCCCTCCACTTT. Amino acid sequence: CASSWGRESPLHF.

This chain connects TRBV29-1 to TRBJ2-7; D remains ambiguous. The CDR3 contains 13 residues. The V end was cut by 6 bases, the J end by 7 bases, with 19 bases between. Per germline, CDR1 SQVTM and CDR2 ANQGSEA. CDR3 residues: CSVDVQNEPEQYF. As DNA, the CDR3 is TGCAGCGTGGACGTTCAGAACGAGCCTGAGCAGTACTTC.

The rearrangement joins TRBV12-5 to TRBJ2-4; no firm D call. The CDR3 has 14 residues. Trimming stripped 5 bases from V and 0 bases from J, with 8 bases between. CDR1 and CDR2 (germline): LGHNT, FRNRAP. The CDR3 spells CASGPPQAKNIQYF. The CDR3, as DNA: TGTGCTAGTGGTCCCCCCCAAGCCAAAAACATTCAGTACTTC.

This clone was counted between two and nine times. J is TRBJ2-5 and V is TRBV10-2, with TRBD2 matching over 7 bases. The ends lost 8 bases at V and 2 bases at J; junction bases unmatched: 11. The CDR3 covers 15 residues. Germline CDR1 and CDR2: WSHSY and SAAADI. CDR3 amino acids: CASFEAGRVQETQYF. The CDR3 nucleotides are TGCGCCAGCTTTGAAGCGGGACGGGTACAAGAGACCCAGTACTTC.

The chain uses TRBV7-9 and TRBJ1-5; D perhaps matches TRBD1 (6 bases). V was trimmed by 4 bases and J by 1 base, leaving 17 bases between them. Germline loops: CDR1 SEHNR, CDR2 FQNEAQ (reference sequence). The CDR3 extends over 17 amino acids. The CDR3 region is CASSSNTGSTSNQPQHF. The CDR3 coding sequence is TGTGCCAGCAGCTCTAACACAGGGAGCACGAGCAATCAGCCCCAGCATTTT.

The chain is built from TRBV21-1 and TRBJ2-2; the D segment call TRBD2 is taken from the table without a DNA check. TRBV21-1 is shown as a pseudogene. The CDR3 sequence is 14 residues long. The CDR3 DNA follows: TGTGCCAGCAGCAAACTAGTAAACACCGGGGAGCTGTTTTTT. Its translation is CASSKLVNTGELFF.

On this clone itself: Sequence at one end of the junction differs from germline and may be a read error. The V call is TRBV7-2, the J call TRBJ2-7; perhaps D is TRBD1 or TRBD2 (5 bases each). The CDR3 covers 16 residues. CDR1 is SGHTA and CDR2 is FQGNSA in the germline V gene. Written as DNA, the CDR3 is TGTGCCAGCAGCCTTTCTTACCGGGACGGCCGCTACGAGCAGTATTTC. It codes for CASSLSYRDGRYEQYF.

The gene calls are TRBV9 and TRBJ2-7; D perhaps matches TRBD1 (7 bases). Germline V lookup: CDR1 SGDLS, CDR2 YYNGEE. V shed 0 bases and J shed 5 bases, with 15 bases lying between them. The CDR3 loop spans 15 amino acids. Here the CDR3 DNA reads TGTGCCAGCAGCGTAGTGGCAGGGGGGTCCGACGAGCAGTACTTC. Protein product: CASSVVAGGSDEQYF. Complete variable domain (other parts from reference TRBV9 and TRBJ2-7): DSGVTQTPKHLITATGQRVTLRCSPRSGDLSVYWYQQSLDQGLQFLIQYYNGEERAKGNILERFSAQQFPDLHSELNLSSLELGDSALYFCASSVVAGGSDEQYFGPGTRLTVT.

The chain uses TRBV13 and TRBJ2-1, with 13 bases aligning to TRBD2. The CDR3 totals 15 residues. Germline CDR1 is PRHDT and CDR2 is FYEKMQ (reference sequence). J lost 14 bases, V lost 5 bases, and 12 bases had no gene match. CDR3 coding DNA: TGTGCCAGCAGCCAACGGACTAGCGGGAGACCGGGGGAGTTCTTC. This translates into CASSQRTSGRPGEFF. Drawing the rest from reference TRBV13 and TRBJ2-1, the complete variable domain is AAGVIQSPRHLIKEKRETATLKCYPIPRHDTVYWYQQGPGQDPQFLISFYEKMQSDKGSIPDRFSAQQFSDYHSELNMSSLELGDSALYFCASSQRTSGRPGEFFGPGTRLTVL.

V usage is TRBV15 and J usage is TRBJ2-7; weak D call: TRBD2 (6 bases). V lost 0 bases to trimming and J lost 0 bases, with 15 bases between them. The CDR3 totals 17 residues. The germline V gene encodes CDR1 LNHNV and CDR2 YYDKDF (reference sequence). The CDR3 loop is CATSRDGMVAASYEQYF. CDR3 sequence (DNA): TGTGCCACCAGCAGAGATGGGATGGTAGCGGCCTCCTACGAGCAGTACTTC.

In its sample, this clone was seen once. The V gene is TRBV27, the J gene TRBJ2-7; 8 nucleotides match TRBD2. Trimming removed 5 bases from V and 2 bases from J; junction bases left unmatched: 5. CDR1 and CDR2 from the germline V gene are MNHEY and SMNVEV (reference sequence). CDR3 size: 14 residues. The CDR3 protein is CASSIISGTYEQYF. The CDR3 DNA follows: TGTGCCAGCAGTATAATTAGCGGGACCTACGAGCAGTACTTC.

The chain joins TRBV6-5 to TRBJ2-1; D call uncertain. Germline V gene sequence: CDR1 MNHEY, CDR2 SVGAGI. CDR3 size: 12 residues. V was trimmed by 6 bases and J by 7 bases, leaving 10 bases between them. Here the CDR3 reads CASSQTSNEQFF. The CDR3 DNA follows: TGTGCCAGCAGCCAGACTTCAAATGAGCAGTTCTTC.

The chain is built from TRBV23-1 and TRBJ2-2; D unclear. TRBV23-1 is flagged as an ORF with uncertain function. CDR3 length: 13 residues. The germline V and J ends were trimmed by 4 bases and 9 bases, with 12 bases remaining between them. The CDR3 DNA reads as TGCGCCAGCAGTCCTACGACTCGCAGGGAGCTGTTTTTT. Translated, it gives CASSPTTRRELFF.

The rearrangement uses TRBV6-5 and TRBJ2-2, with TRBD1 matching over 7 bases. Germline V gene lookup returns CDR1 MNHEY and CDR2 SVGAGI. V lost 4 bases, J lost 5 bases, and 4 bases stayed unmatched. This CDR3 spans 14 amino acids. The CDR3 nucleotides read TGTGCCAGCAGTTTCGGGACAGAGACCGGGGAGCTGTTTTTT. Protein sequence: CASSFGTETGELFF.

The chain has TRBV29-1 and TRBJ1-2, with a weak D call TRBD1 (5 bases). In germline, CDR1 is SQVTM, CDR2 ANQGSEA. V was shortened by 2 bases and J by 1 base, with 11 bases between the two germline ends. The CDR3 sequence is 14 residues long. CDR3 protein: CSVELGLLNYGYTF. CDR3 DNA: TGCAGCGTTGAATTGGGGCTCCTTAACTATGGCTACACCTTC.

This clone was seen once. This chain connects TRBV5-4 to TRBJ2-7; 7 bases agree with TRBD1. V was clipped by 4 bases and J by 1 base; unmatched bases: 5. The CDR3 runs 14 residues. Germline CDR1 and CDR2: SGHNT and YYREEE (reference sequence). The CDR3 DNA reads as TGTGCCAGCAGCCTAGGGACAGCATCCTACGAGCAGTACTTC. Residues: CASSLGTASYEQYF.

The genes are TRBV5-4 and TRBJ2-7, with D possibly TRBD2 on 7 matching bases. Germline V gene data show CDR1 as SGHNT and CDR2 as YYREEE (reference sequence). Trimming shortened V by 0 bases and J by 8 bases, and 12 bases separated the two germline ends. The CDR3 has 13 residues. As DNA, the CDR3 is TGTGCCAGCAGCTTGGCGGGGGGCGGACAGCAGTACTTC. Protein: CASSLAGGGQQYF.

The V call is TRBV19, the J call TRBJ1-2, with unresolved D. The ends were cut back, 8 bases at V and 0 bases at J, with 10 bases in the middle. In germline, CDR1 is LNHDA, CDR2 SQIVND (reference sequence). This CDR3 comprises 13 residues. CDR3 DNA: TGTGCCAGTTCGGCAGGACCTAACTATGGCTACACCTTC. Translating gives CASSAGPNYGYTF.

The genes are TRBV9 and TRBJ2-7; 7 nucleotides align to TRBD1. J lost 3 bases, V lost 4 bases, and 10 bases had no gene match. The CDR3 totals 15 residues. The V gene's germline CDR1 is SGDLS and CDR2 YYNGEE. The DNA of the CDR3 is TGTGCCAGCAGCCCACGGACAGGAGAGAGCTACGAGCAGTACTTC. Amino acid sequence: CASSPRTGESYEQYF.

The chain has TRBV30 and TRBJ1-1; D remains ambiguous. V shed 1 base and J shed 2 bases, with 8 bases lying between them. The germline V gene encodes CDR1 GTSNPN and CDR2 SVGIG (reference sequence). This CDR3 is 13 amino acids long. The CDR3: CAWSAGHNTEAFF. The CDR3 coding sequence is TGTGCCTGGAGTGCCGGGCACAACACTGAAGCTTTCTTT.

J is TRBJ2-3 and V is TRBV6-4; 8 bases fit TRBD2. The germline V gene encodes CDR1 MRHNA and CDR2 SNTAGT. There are 14 residues in the CDR3. V lost 3 bases to trimming and J lost 2 bases; unmatched junction nucleotides: 1. The CDR3 DNA is TGTGCCAGCAGTGAAGCGGGAGACACAGATACGCAGTATTTT. Its protein product is CASSEAGDTDTQYF.

The chain joins TRBV29-1 to TRBJ2-7; weak D call: TRBD1 (6 bases). The CDR3 has 13 amino acids. The germline V gene has CDR1 SQVTM and CDR2 ANQGSEA. Trimming shortened V by 4 bases and J by 1 base, and 11 bases separated the two germline ends. The CDR3 region is CSVATGQSYEQYF. In DNA form, the CDR3 reads TGCAGCGTTGCCACAGGACAGTCCTACGAGCAGTACTTC.

The V call is TRBV5-1, the J call TRBJ1-1; no reliable D call. CDR3 length: 11 amino acids. V gave up 5 bases and J gave up 0 bases, with 2 bases separating them. Germline CDR1 SGHRS, CDR2 YFSETQ. The DNA for the CDR3 is TGCGCCAGCAGTGTGAACACTGAAGCTTTCTTT. Residues: CASSVNTEAFF.

V gene TRBV2 combines with J gene TRBJ1-1; 8 nucleotides line up with TRBD1. The length of the CDR3 is 14 residues. Germline V gene lookup returns CDR1 SNHLY and CDR2 FYNNEI. Trimming removed 6 bases from V and 5 bases from J; junction bases left unmatched: 8. The CDR3 loop reads CASRDYRGRTEAFF. For the CDR3, the DNA is TGTGCCAGCAGAGACTACAGGGGGAGGACTGAAGCTTTCTTT.

This rearrangement joins TRBV19 to TRBJ2-1; 7 bases fit TRBD1. The germline V gene has CDR1 LNHDA and CDR2 SQIVND (reference sequence). With 7 bases clipped from V and 5 bases from J, the junction kept 14 bases outside the gene matches. The CDR3 covers 16 residues. CDR3: CASTPRGHRGDNEQFF. The CDR3 DNA reads TGTGCCAGTACCCCTCGGGGACACAGGGGAGACAATGAGCAGTTCTTC.

About this clone: Other DNA variants within this sample encode the same CDR3. The J gene is TRBJ2-5, the V gene TRBV5-1, with D perhaps TRBD1 (6 bases). There are 15 residues in the CDR3. Germline V gene data show CDR1 as SGHRS and CDR2 as YFSETQ. Deletions cut 0 bases from V and 5 bases from J, with 14 bases between. For the CDR3, the DNA is TGCGCCAGCAGCTTGGAGCAGGGGCAGGGCGAGACCCAGTACTTC. This codes for CASSLEQGQGETQYF.

The chain uses TRBV29-1 and TRBJ1-1; D unclear. Germline CDR1 and CDR2: SQVTM and ANQGSEA. V was shortened by 5 bases and J by 4 bases, with 11 bases between the two germline ends. The CDR3 sequence is 12 residues long. The CDR3 bases are TGCAGCGTTCTGGGAGATAGCACTGAAGCTTTCTTT. It yields the protein CSVLGDSTEAFF.